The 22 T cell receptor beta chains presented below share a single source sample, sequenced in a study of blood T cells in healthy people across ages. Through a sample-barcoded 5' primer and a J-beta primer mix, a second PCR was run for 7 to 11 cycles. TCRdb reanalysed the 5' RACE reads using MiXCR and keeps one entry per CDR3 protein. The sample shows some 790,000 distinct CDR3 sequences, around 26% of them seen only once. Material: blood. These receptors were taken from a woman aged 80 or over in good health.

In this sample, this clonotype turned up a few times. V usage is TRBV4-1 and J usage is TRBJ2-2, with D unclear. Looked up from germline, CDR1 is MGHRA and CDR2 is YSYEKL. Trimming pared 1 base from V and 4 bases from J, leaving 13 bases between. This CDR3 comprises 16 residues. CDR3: CASSQVAAISTGELFF. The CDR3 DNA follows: TGCGCCAGCAGCCAAGTTGCCGCAATAAGCACCGGGGAGCTGTTTTTT.

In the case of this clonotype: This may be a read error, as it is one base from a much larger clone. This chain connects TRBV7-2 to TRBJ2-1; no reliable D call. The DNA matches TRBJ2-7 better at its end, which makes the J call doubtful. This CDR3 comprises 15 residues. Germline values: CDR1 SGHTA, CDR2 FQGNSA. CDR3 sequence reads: CASSPTASSYNEQYF. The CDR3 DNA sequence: TGTGCCAGCAGCCCGACCGCGAGCTCCTACAATGAGCAGTACTTC.

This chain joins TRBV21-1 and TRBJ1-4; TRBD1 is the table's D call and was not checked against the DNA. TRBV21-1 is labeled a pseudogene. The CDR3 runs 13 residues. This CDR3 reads CASKAGRGEKLFF. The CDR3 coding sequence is TGTGCCAGCAAGGCGGGGCGGGGTGAAAAACTGTTTTTT.

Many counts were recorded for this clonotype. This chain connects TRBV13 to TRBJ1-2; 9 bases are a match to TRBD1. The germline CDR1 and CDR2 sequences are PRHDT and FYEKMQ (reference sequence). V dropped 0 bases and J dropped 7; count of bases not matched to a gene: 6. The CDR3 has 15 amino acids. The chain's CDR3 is CASSLGDRGYSGYTF. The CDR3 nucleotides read TGTGCCAGCAGCTTAGGGGACAGGGGTTATAGTGGCTACACCTTC.

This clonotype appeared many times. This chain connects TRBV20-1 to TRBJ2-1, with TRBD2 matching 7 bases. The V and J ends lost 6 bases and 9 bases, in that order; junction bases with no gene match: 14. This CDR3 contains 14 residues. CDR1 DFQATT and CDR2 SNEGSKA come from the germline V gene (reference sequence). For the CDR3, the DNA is TGCAGTGCCAATCCCACGGGGGGTCGTGGTGAGCAGTTCTTC. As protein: CSANPTGGRGEQFF.

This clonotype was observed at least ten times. CDR3 nucleotide sequence: TGTGCCAGCAGTAGGACTAGCGGGGGGTCGGAGACCCAGTACTTC. It yields the protein CASSRTSGGSETQYF. The chain recombines TRBV7-9 with TRBJ2-5; TRBD2 matches at 14 bases. Germline CDR1 reads SEHNR; CDR2 reads FQNEAQ (reference sequence). After removal of 6 bases from V and 5 bases from J, the junction contained 5 bases not matched to a gene. The CDR3 has 15 residues.

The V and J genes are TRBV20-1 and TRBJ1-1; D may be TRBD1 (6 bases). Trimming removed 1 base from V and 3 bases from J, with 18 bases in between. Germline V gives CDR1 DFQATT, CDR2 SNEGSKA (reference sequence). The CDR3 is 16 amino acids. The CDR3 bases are TGCAGTGCTAGAGGGGTTGGGGGGGCAAGGTACACTGAAGCTTTCTTT. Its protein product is CSARGVGGARYTEAFF.

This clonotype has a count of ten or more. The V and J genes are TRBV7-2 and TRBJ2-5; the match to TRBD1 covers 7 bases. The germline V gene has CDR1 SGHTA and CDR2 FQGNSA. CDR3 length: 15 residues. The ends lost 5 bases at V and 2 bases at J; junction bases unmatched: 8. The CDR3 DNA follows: TGTGCCAGCAGCCAACAGGGGATTCTTCAAGAGACCCAGTACTTC. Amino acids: CASSQQGILQETQYF. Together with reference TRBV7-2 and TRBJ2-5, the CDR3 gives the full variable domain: GAGVSQSPSNKVTEKGKDVELRCDPISGHTALYWYRQSLGQGLEFLIYFQGNSAPDKSGLPSDRFSAERTGGSVSTLTIQRTQQEDSAVYLCASSQQGILQETQYFGPGTRLLVL.

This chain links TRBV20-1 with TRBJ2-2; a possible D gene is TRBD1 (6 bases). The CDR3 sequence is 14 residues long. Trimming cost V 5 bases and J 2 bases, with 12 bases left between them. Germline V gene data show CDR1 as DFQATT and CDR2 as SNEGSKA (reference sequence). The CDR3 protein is CSASPTGNTGELFF. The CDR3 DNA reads TGCAGTGCTTCTCCGACAGGAAACACCGGGGAGCTGTTTTTT.

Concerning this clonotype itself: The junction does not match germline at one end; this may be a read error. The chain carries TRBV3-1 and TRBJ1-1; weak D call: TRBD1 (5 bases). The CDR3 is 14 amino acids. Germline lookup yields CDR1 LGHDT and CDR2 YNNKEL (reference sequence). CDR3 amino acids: CASSHDSRGTEAYF. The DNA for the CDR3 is TGTGCCAGCAGCCATGACAGCCGGGGAACTGAAGCTTACTTT.

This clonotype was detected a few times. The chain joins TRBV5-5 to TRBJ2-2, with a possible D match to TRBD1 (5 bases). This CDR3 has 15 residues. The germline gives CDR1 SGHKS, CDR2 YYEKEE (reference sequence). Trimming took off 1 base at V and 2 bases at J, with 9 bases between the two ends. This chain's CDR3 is CASSLWQGNTGELFF. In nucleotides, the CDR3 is TGTGCCAGCAGCTTGTGGCAGGGAAACACCGGGGAGCTGTTTTTT.

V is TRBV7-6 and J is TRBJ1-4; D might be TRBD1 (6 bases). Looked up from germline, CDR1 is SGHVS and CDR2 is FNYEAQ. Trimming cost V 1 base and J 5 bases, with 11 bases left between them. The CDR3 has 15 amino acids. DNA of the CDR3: TGTGCCAGCAGCTTAGTACAACAGGGCAATGAAAAACTGTTTTTT. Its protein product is CASSLVQQGNEKLFF.

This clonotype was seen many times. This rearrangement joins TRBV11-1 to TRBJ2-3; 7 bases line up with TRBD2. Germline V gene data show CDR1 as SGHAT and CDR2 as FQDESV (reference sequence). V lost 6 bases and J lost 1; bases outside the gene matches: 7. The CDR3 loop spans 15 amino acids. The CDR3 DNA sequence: TGTGCCAGCAGTCGGGGGGTTCTTGGCACAGATACGCAGTATTTT. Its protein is CASSRGVLGTDTQYF.

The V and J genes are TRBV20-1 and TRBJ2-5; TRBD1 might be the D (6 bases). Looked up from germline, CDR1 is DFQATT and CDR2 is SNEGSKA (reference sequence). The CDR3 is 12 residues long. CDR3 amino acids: CRPSRGPNEQYF. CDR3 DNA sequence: TGCAGGCCGAGCAGGGGCCCGAATGAGCAGTACTTC.

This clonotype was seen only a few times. CDR3 region: CASSQSPSADHTGELFF. CDR3 nucleotides: TGTGCCAGCAGCCAAAGCCCCTCCGCTGACCACACCGGGGAGCTGTTTTTT. V usage is TRBV3-1 and J usage is TRBJ2-2; no clear D gene. The CDR3 has 17 amino acids. Per germline, CDR1 LGHDT and CDR2 YNNKEL (reference sequence). The ends were cut back, 2 bases at V and 3 bases at J, with 16 bases in the middle. Looking up the rest from reference TRBV3-1 and TRBJ2-2 gives the full variable domain: DTAVSQTPKYLVTQMGNDKSIKCEQNLGHDTMYWYKQDSKKFLKIMFSYNNKELIINETVPNRFSPKSPDKAHLNLHINSLELGDSAVYFCASSQSPSADHTGELFFGEGSRLTVL.

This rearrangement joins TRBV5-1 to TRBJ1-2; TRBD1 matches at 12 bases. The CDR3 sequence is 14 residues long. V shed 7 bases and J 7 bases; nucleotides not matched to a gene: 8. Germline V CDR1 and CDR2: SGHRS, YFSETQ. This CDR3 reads CASSTGQGAFGYTF. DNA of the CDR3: TGCGCCAGCTCGACGGGACAGGGGGCTTTTGGCTACACCTTC.

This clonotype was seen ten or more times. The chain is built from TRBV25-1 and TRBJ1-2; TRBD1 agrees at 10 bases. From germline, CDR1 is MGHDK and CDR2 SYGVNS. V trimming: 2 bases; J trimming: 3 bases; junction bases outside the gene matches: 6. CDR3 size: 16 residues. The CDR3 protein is CASSEGGGQGHYGYTF. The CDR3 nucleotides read TGTGCCAGCAGTGAAGGGGGGGGACAGGGGCACTATGGCTACACCTTC.

CDR3 sequence reads: CASAAREGGPQHF. CDR3 in DNA: TGTGCCAGCGCTGCAAGGGAGGGAGGGCCCCAGCATTTT. V usage is TRBV2 and J usage is TRBJ1-5; unclear D gene. Germline V gene data show CDR1 as SNHLY and CDR2 as FYNNEI. V dropped 8 bases and J dropped 9 bases, with 17 bases sitting between them. The CDR3 is 13 residues long.

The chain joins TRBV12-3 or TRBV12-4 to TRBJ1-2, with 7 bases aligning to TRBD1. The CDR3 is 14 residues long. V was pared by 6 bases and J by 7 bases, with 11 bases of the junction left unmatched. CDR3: CASSLLQAGGGYTF. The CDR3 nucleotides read TGTGCCAGCAGCCTCCTCCAGGCAGGGGGTGGCTACACCTTC.

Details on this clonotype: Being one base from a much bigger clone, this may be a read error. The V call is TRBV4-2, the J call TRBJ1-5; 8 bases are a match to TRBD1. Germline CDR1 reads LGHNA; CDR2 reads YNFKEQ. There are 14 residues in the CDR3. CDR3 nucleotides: TGTGCCAGCAGCCCGACAGGGGCTGCTCAGCCCCGGCATTTT. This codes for CASSPTGAAQPRHF.

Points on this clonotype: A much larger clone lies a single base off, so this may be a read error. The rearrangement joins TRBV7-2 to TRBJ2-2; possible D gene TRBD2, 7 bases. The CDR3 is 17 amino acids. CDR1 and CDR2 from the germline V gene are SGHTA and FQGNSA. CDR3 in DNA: TGTGCCAGCCACCCTACGGGGGGCCACGCGAACACCGGGGAGCGGTTTTTT. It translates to CASHPTGGHANTGERFF.

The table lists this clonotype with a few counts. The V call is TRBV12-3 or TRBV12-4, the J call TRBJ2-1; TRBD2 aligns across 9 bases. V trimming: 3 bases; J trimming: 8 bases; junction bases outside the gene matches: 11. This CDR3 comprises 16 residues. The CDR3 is CASSFGMSGGRHEQFF. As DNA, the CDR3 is TGTGCCAGCAGTTTCGGTATGAGCGGGGGGCGCCATGAGCAGTTCTTC.